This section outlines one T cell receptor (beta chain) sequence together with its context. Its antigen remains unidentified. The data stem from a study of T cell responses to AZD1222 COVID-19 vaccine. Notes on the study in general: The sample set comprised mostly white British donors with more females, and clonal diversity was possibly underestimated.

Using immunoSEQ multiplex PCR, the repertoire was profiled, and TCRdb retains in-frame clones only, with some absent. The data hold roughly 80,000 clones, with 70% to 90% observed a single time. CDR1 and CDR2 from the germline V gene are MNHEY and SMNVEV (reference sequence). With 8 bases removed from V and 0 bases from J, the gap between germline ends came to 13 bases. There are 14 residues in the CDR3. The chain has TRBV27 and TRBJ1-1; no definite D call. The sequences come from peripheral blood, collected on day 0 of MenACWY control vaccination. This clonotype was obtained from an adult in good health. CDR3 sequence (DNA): TGTGCCAGCGGAAATAGCAGGCTGAACACTGAAGCTTTCTTT. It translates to CASGNSRLNTEAFF.